These T cell receptor beta chains were read from a single sample in a study of blood T cell repertoires in COVID-19. The data were produced by immunoSEQ multiplex PCR, yet TCRdb's version contains in-frame clones alone and is incomplete. Of over 250,000 clones in the sample, about four fifths were seen once. Sequencing was done on a sample of peripheral blood. These receptors were taken from a woman aged 50 to 60 who had recovered from COVID-19. Both conserved end residues are part of each CDR3. A D gene is named only where the DNA matches it firmly. Clone size is not always given. Where it is, it says once, few, many or a class for expanded clones.

clone_size	d_call	cdr3_length	v_call	j_call	cdr3_aa	cdr3_nt
-	-	12	TRBV28	TRBJ2-7	CASSLLADRRDF	TGTGCCAGCAGTTTACTGGCGGACAGACGGGACTTC
-	TRBD1	16	TRBV5-1	TRBJ2-1	CASSTQTGGLYNEQFF	TGCGCCAGCAGCACCCAGACAGGGGGCCTTTACAATGAGCAGTTCTTC
-	-	13	TRBV28	TRBJ2-7	CASSSPTPDEQYF	TGTGCCAGCAGTTCCCCAACCCCGGACGAGCAGTACTTC
-	TRBD1	13	TRBV10-1	TRBJ2-7	CASRTGGSYEQYF	TGCGCCAGCAGGACAGGGGGCTCCTACGAGCAGTACTTC
-	-	14	TRBV7-9	TRBJ1-3	CASSGGASGNTIYF	TGTGCCAGCAGCGGAGGGGCTTCTGGAAACACCATATATTTT
many	TRBD2	11	TRBV20-1	TRBJ2-7	CSATGTSGYSF	TGCAGTGCTACCGGGACTAGCGGATATTCCTTC
-	-	15	TRBV9	TRBJ1-4	CASSLGSATNEKLFF	TGTGCCAGCAGCCTCGGGAGTGCAACTAATGAAAAACTGTTTTTT
once	-	16	TRBV4-3	TRBJ2-3	CASSQDPGRRADTQYF	TGCGCCAGCAGCCAAGATCCAGGGCGCCGGGCGGATACGCAGTATTTT
few	-	13	TRBV27	TRBJ1-2	CASSQDLNHGYTF	TGTGCCAGCAGCCAAGACTTAAACCATGGCTACACCTTC
-	-	12	TRBV6-6	TRBJ1-4	CASSYSREKLFF	TGTGCCAGCAGTTACTCGAGAGAAAAACTGTTTTTT
-	-	17	TRBV19	TRBJ2-5	CASSMGEGRGPQETQYF	TGTGCCAGTAGTATGGGGGAGGGGCGGGGGCCCCAAGAGACCCAGTACTTC
-	TRBD2	16	TRBV9	TRBJ2-2	CASSVTSGGNTGELFF	TGTGCCAGCAGCGTCACTAGCGGAGGGAACACCGGGGAGCTGTTTTTT
-	TRBD2	15	TRBV6-2/TRBV6-3	TRBJ2-7	CASSYSTSGGYEQYF	TGTGCCAGCAGTTACTCGACTAGCGGGGGGTACGAGCAGTACTTC
-	TRBD1	14	TRBV10-3	TRBJ1-5	CAISESGQGQPQHF	TGTGCCATCAGTGAGTCGGGACAGGGACAGCCCCAGCATTTT
-	TRBD1	16	TRBV3-1/TRBV3-2	TRBJ2-3	CASSQGGQGVSDTQYF	TGTGCCAGCAGCCAAGGCGGACAGGGAGTGTCAGATACGCAGTATTTT
few	TRBD2	13	TRBV5-4	TRBJ2-5	CASSPLAGETQYF	TGTGCCAGCAGCCCCCTAGCGGGGGAGACCCAGTACTTC
-	TRBD2	17	TRBV4-3	TRBJ2-1	CASSQDRSSGGAGEQFF	TGCGCCAGCAGCCAAGATCGGTCTAGCGGGGGGGCTGGTGAGCAGTTCTTC
-	TRBD1	15	TRBV28	TRBJ1-4	CASSGQQGVGEKLFF	TGTGCCAGCAGTGGGCAACAGGGGGTGGGCGAAAAACTGTTTTTT
-	TRBD1	15	TRBV4-2	TRBJ2-7	CASSQASGQEYEQYF	TGTGCCAGCAGCCAAGCGTCGGGACAGGAGTACGAGCAGTACTTC
-	-	15	TRBV28	TRBJ2-2	CASSPSSQGSGELFF	TGTGCCAGCAGTCCCAGCAGCCAGGGTTCCGGGGAGCTGTTTTTT
-	TRBD2	14	TRBV9	TRBJ2-5	CASSTGLAQETQYF	TGTGCCAGCAGCACGGGACTAGCTCAAGAGACCCAGTACTTC
-	TRBD2	16	TRBV9	TRBJ2-3	CASSFREGRFADTQYF	TGTGCCAGCAGCTTCCGGGAGGGCCGGTTCGCAGATACGCAGTATTTT
-	TRBD1	15	TRBV18	TRBJ1-2	CASSPEPGTGAGYTF	TGTGCCAGCTCACCAGAACCAGGGACAGGGGCTGGCTACACCTTC
-	-	14	TRBV5-1	TRBJ2-2	CATPGGANTGELFF	TGCGCCACCCCTGGGGGCGCGAACACCGGGGAGCTGTTTTTT
-	-	15	TRBV3-1/TRBV3-2	TRBJ1-6	CASSPTSSYNSPLHF	TGTGCCAGCAGCCCGACAAGCTCCTATAATTCACCCCTCCACTTT
few	-	14	TRBV27	TRBJ2-5	CASSFGQGGETQYF	TGTGCCAGCAGTTTCGGACAGGGAGGGGAGACCCAGTACTTC
-	TRBD2	16	TRBV20-1	TRBJ2-1	CSASAQASGGMNEQFF	TGCAGTGCTAGTGCCCAGGCCAGCGGGGGGATGAATGAGCAGTTCTTC
-	-	17	TRBV7-2	TRBJ1-1	CASSLETTGLKDTEAFF	TGTGCCAGCAGCTTAGAGACCACAGGGTTGAAGGACACTGAAGCTTTCTTT
-	-	15	TRBV18	TRBJ1-2	CASSPGGNPNYGYTF	TGTGCCAGCTCACCAGGGGGGAACCCGAACTATGGCTACACCTTC
-	-	12	TRBV28	TRBJ1-2	CASSLVRGGYTF	TGTGCCAGCAGTTTAGTCAGAGGAGGCTACACCTTC
-	TRBD2	16	TRBV28	TRBJ2-1	CASRPRSSGGASEQFF	TGTGCCAGCAGGCCGCGTTCTAGCGGGGGGGCCAGTGAGCAGTTCTTC
-	-	15	TRBV28	TRBJ1-2	CASSPPDGGRGGYTF	TGTGCCAGCAGTCCGCCGGACGGGGGTCGAGGGGGCTACACCTTC
-	TRBD1	16	TRBV5-4	TRBJ1-2	CASSFPQNRGRNGYTF	TGTGCCAGCAGCTTCCCGCAGAACAGGGGGCGCAATGGCTACACCTTC
-	TRBD1	15	TRBV19	TRBJ2-2	CASSLGQGVTGELFF	TGTGCCAGTAGTTTGGGACAGGGAGTCACCGGGGAGCTGTTTTTT
-	TRBD2	15	TRBV5-4	TRBJ2-2	CASSPGLDRTGELFF	TGTGCCAGCAGCCCGGGACTAGATCGGACCGGGGAGCTGTTTTTT
-	TRBD2	17	TRBV9	TRBJ2-3	CASSATLAGAPTDTQYF	TGTGCCAGCAGCGCCACTCTAGCGGGGGCTCCCACAGATACGCAGTATTTT
-	-	15	TRBV4-2	TRBJ2-1	CASSQTLISYNEQFF	TGTGCCAGCAGCCAGACTCTTATCTCCTACAATGAGCAGTTCTTC
once	-	14	TRBV2	TRBJ1-1	CASSAGHMNTEAFF	TGTGCCAGCAGCGCGGGGCATATGAACACTGAAGCTTTCTTT
once	TRBD2	15	TRBV28	TRBJ2-7	CASSLDRLAGAPPGF	TGTGCCAGCAGTCTGGATCGACTAGCGGGCGCCCCACCCGGCTTC
once	-	23	TRBV21-1	TRBJ2-2	CASSKERGLAGEESKVDTGELFF	TGTGCCAGCAGCAAAGAACGGGGACTAGCGGGAGAGGAAAGTAAAGTGGACACCGGGGAGCTGTTTTTT
few	-	16	TRBV4-2	TRBJ2-5	CASSFKGADYQETQYF	TGTGCCAGCAGCTTTAAAGGGGCAGATTACCAAGAGACCCAGTACTTC
-	TRBD2	15	TRBV9	TRBJ2-1	CASSVTERGYNEQFF	TGTGCCAGCAGCGTAACCGAGCGGGGCTACAATGAGCAGTTCTTC
-	-	13	TRBV5-4	TRBJ2-1	CASSPAGGNEQFF	TGTGCCAGCAGCCCAGCCGGGGGAAATGAGCAGTTCTTC